This T cell receptor (beta chain) was sequenced during a study of immune evolution from preneoplasia to lung adenocarcinoma. Trimming left V 1 base short and J 3 bases short, with 16 bases between. Per germline, CDR1 GTSNPN and CDR2 SVGIG (reference sequence). CDR3 length: 16 residues. Measured with immunoSEQ multiplex PCR; TCRdb has only the in-frame clones, and not every one. Here the sample spans about 4,700 clones, over 65% being singletons. The table lists this clone with a few counts. The chain employs TRBV30 and TRBJ1-5, with D uncertain. The TCR was taken from a person aged 60-80 years with lung adenocarcinoma. The specimen sequenced was FFPE adjacent normal lung tissue. The CDR3 DNA is TGTGCCTGGAGTGCCCCCGGGCGGTGGAACAATCAGCCCCAGCATTTT. It encodes CAWSAPGRWNNQPQHF.